This T cell receptor beta chain originates from a study of shared clonotypes between healthy human individuals. General observations from the study: Rarefaction revealed incomplete sorted-subset sequencing despite large depth.

Healthy and HIV-negative, the adult donors had no recent acute infections or vaccinations. Partitioning of CD4+ cells yielded a CD45RA+ naive subset and a CD45RA-negative memory subset. Each replicate PCR on the sorted subsets used about 0.2 ug DNA (around 30,000 T cell genomes). TCRdb's copy holds only in-frame clones and misses some; the assay was immunoSEQ multiplex PCR. Among around 980,000 clones listed, around three quarters were seen once. Details on this clone: As yet, its antigen is unknown.

V was clipped by 8 bases and J by 14 bases; unmatched bases: 14. The CDR3 length is 15 residues. Per germline, CDR1 SEHNR and CDR2 FQNEAQ (reference sequence). The rearrangement links TRBV7-9 to TRBJ2-1, with 14 bases fitting TRBD2. Material: memory CD4+ T cells from PBMCs. The sample's subset: CD45RA-negative fraction. This receptor was taken from a man between 18 and 35 years old in good health. Some clones in this sample may be carry-over from other donors' samples. The CDR3 loop is CASGHGRLAGGPKFF. As DNA, the CDR3 is TGTGCCAGCGGCCACGGCAGACTAGCGGGAGGGCCCAAGTTCTTC. Full variable domain (outside the CDR3, taken from reference TRBV7-9 and TRBJ2-1): DTGVSQNPRHKITKRGQNVTFRCDPISEHNRLYWYRQTLGQGPEFLTYFQNEAQLEKSRLLSDRFSAERPKGSFSTLEIQRTEQGDSAMYLCASGHGRLAGGPKFFGPGTRLTVL.